Sequencing of this TCR beta chain was carried out in a study of healthy donors' naive CD4 and CD8 T cells. For the study at large: Donors spanned ages 20-25, 40-50 and 60-70 years, half female.

Starting from 450 to 550 ng of total RNA, TCR libraries were made with linear amplification. Using its own MiXCR run on the reads, TCRdb lists one record per CDR3 protein. The table shows 150,000 to 200,000 distinct CDR3 sequences, with around 74% occurring only once. Sorting defined naive CD4+ as CD4+CD8-CD45RO-CD45RA+ and naive CD8+ as CD8+CD4-CD45RA+CD27bright. The germline gives CDR1 SGHTA, CDR2 FQGNSA. V gave up 5 bases and J gave up 8 bases, with 12 bases separating them. The CDR3 length is 12 residues. Details on this clonotype: What it binds is not known.

Study-level points and caveats: Alpha and beta chains were sequenced in bulk without pairing.

The V gene is TRBV7-2, the J gene TRBJ1-1; no clear D. Sequencing input: naive CD4+ and CD8+ T cells sorted from blood, pooled from several donors. The clonotype comes from a pool of human donors in good health; the sample pools cells from several healthy donors. In DNA, the CDR3 is TGTGCCAGCAGCCTAGGCCGGCTCGAAGCTTTCTTT. This sequence encodes CASSLGRLEAFF.